This T cell receptor beta chain was identified during a study of radiation and T cells in renal cell carcinoma (dated by TCRdb to 2018 to 2020). At the level of the whole study: Samples were obtained from a clinical trial, in which 15 Gy stereotactic body radiation therapy was delivered to primary renal cell carcinomas and nephrectomy was performed 4 weeks later. In total, 53 samples underwent TCR beta sequencing: approximately 25 tumors plus 27 peripheral blood samples. Across all 53 samples, 4 million to 5 million unique CDR3 nucleotide sequences encoding about 2.7 million unique CDR3 amino acid sequences were identified. Points the paper makes about the study in general: Effects of radiation dose or scheduling on the TCR repertoire could not be addressed with the single-armed trial design. Dynamics of the blood repertoire were not tracked past 4 weeks after treatment. Because pretreatment tumor biopsies were not available, the baseline intratumoral presence of clonotypes could not be determined. In blood, the top tumor clonotypes increased between baseline and 2 weeks post-radiation and then shrank by 4 weeks, which suggests that tumor-resident clones expanded only transiently.

CDR3 length: 14 amino acids, cysteine to phenylalanine. The only DNA kept is the CDR3, 42 bases in frame from the first base. The germline V gene sets CDR1 to LGHNA and CDR2 to YNFKEQ. V is reduced by 1 base and J by 2 bases, leaving a spacing of 9 bases between them. A note on this clone: Its antigen specificity is not known. Base qualities are not provided; no much larger clone lies one nucleotide away.

Explained via the paper, the time point label denotes: blood 2 weeks post-SBRT. The treatment or condition tag for this specimen amounts to: 15 Gy SBRT to primary tumor, nephrectomy 4 weeks later. To track tumor-enriched clonotypes, serial peripheral blood was sampled from radiation-treated patients at baseline and at 2 weeks and 4 weeks after SBRT. Every patient's renal cell carcinoma showed clear cell pathology. The QIAamp DNA Blood Mini Kit (Qiagen) was used to prepare genomic DNA for TCR sequencing. Samples were included in the analyses only if all quality control checks were passed. TCR beta libraries were generated from genomic DNA with the immunoSEQ kit, following the manufacturer's recommendations. To prepare the libraries, a first multiplex PCR with proprietary primers was run, followed by a second PCR that added unique barcodes, and a bead cleanup was done after each round. Each sample batch included a kit-provided positive control reaction and a negative control reaction. The final libraries underwent checking on an Agilent 4200 TapeStation D1000 ScreenTape, volumetric pooling, and quantification by qPCR. An Illumina NextSeq500 fitted with a MidOutput 150-cycle cartridge performed the sequencing, running 156 Read1 cycles and 15 Index1 cycles with the kit's custom primers. The pooled library was loaded at 0.95 to 1 pM with around 20% PhiX control spiked in. The study's own analysis went as follows. The vendor-processed data were analyzed in R, and a clonotype was defined as all T cells that share the same CDR3 nucleotide sequence. In the clone abundance analyses, frequencies in each sample were normalized to that sample's 10,000 most abundant clones. Before analysis, public T cell clones were removed, and these numbered fewer than six per sample on average. A difference in abundance of at least 32-fold between compartments was used to define tumor-enriched and baseline blood-enriched clonotypes. A beta-binomial differential abundance model was used to identify clonotypes that were expanded or contracted between blood time points. Similarity between tumor and blood repertoires was quantified using the Baroni-Urbani and Buser coefficient, and groups were compared with two-tailed Wilcoxon tests in R. Entries here come from immuneACCESS through TCRdb and include only in-frame sequences with V and J called. Some clones fail to appear in such tables; in the studies checked, an unresolved V gene covers under half of the shortfall, and the cause of the remainder is unknown. For V, J and clone size, that table is used; D and trimming come from the DNA. The sample data list roughly 140,000 clones, and approximately 88% of these were observed just once. The ten largest make up 10% to 15% of the sample.

The receptor was derived from a woman between 50 and 59 years old with renal cell carcinoma. The chain employs TRBV4-2 and TRBJ2-7; no D segment can be confidently identified. The sample was blood, taken from a patient whose treatment included radiotherapy and nephrectomy. The DNA sequence is given as TGTGCCAGCAGCCAAGCAAGGACCACCTACGAGCAGTACTTC. The resulting protein is CASSQARTTYEQYF.